This T cell receptor beta chain was sequenced in a study of CD4 T cells in relation to SARS-CoV-2 and coronaviruses. The overall study: PBMCs were cultured with antigen for roughly 11 days before TCR beta sequencing. No peptide or an HIV-1 Nef peptide pool served as negative control.

As regards this clone: Its matching antigen is unknown.

The protocol was immunoSEQ multiplex PCR, while the TCRdb copy is restricted to in-frame clones and leaves out a portion. This sample has roughly 20,000 clones, with approximately 70% found just once. Broader study findings: The cross-reactivity analysis covered only spike protein, not other viral proteins.

CD4+ T cells from unexposed donors were obtained before the COVID-19 pandemic (2011-2018). The cells were cultured for around ten days before CD4+ T cells were isolated. Unexposed-donor CD4+ T cells were probed with SARS-CoV-2 S/N and four cold-coronavirus spikes, cells permitting. The CDR3 has 17 amino acids. Germline assignment: CDR1 SGHVS and CDR2 FNYEAQ. V shed 5 bases and J 0 bases; nucleotides not matched to a gene: 12. Sequenced input: CD4+ T cells from PBMCs, cultured in vitro. The chain employs TRBV7-6 and TRBJ2-7; TRBD1 agrees at 8 bases. This receptor was taken from a human donor in good health. CDR3 sequence: CASSPRTGTGSSYEQYF. The CDR3 DNA sequence: TGTGCCAGCAGCCCCCGGACCGGGACAGGCAGCTCCTACGAGCAGTACTTC. The full variable domain, rest sourced from reference TRBV7-6 and TRBJ2-7, is GAGVSQSPRYKVTKRGQDVALRCDPISGHVSLYWYRQALGQGPEFLTYFNYEAQQDKSGLPNDRFSAERPEGSISTLTIQRTEQRDSAMYRCASSPRTGTGSSYEQYFGPGTRLTVT.